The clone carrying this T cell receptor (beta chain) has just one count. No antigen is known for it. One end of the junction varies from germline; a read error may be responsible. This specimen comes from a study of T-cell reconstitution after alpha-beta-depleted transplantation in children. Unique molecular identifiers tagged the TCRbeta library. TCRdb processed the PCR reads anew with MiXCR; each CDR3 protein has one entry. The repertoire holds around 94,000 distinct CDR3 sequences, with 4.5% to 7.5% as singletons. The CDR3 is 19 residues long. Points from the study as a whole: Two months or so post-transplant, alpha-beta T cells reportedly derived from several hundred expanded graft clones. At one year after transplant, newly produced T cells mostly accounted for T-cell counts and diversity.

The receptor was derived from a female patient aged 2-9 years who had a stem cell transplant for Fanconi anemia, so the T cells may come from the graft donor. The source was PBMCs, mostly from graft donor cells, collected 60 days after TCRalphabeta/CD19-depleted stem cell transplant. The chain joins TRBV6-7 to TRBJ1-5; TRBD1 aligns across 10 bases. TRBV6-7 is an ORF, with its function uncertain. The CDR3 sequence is CARSYTDRGPGEGNQPQHF. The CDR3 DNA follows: TGTGCCCGCAGCTATACTGACAGGGGGCCCGGAGAAGGCAATCAGCCCCAGCATTTT.